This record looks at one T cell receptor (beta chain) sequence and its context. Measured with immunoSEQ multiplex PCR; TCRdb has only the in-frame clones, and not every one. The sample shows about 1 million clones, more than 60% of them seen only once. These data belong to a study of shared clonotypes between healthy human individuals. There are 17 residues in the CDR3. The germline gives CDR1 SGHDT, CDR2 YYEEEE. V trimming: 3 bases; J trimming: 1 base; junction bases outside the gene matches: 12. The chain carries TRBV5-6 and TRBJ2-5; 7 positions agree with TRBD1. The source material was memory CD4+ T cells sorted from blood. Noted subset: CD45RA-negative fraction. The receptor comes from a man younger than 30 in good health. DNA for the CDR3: TGTGCCAGCAGCTACAACCGAGGACAGGCCATCCAAGAGACCCAGTACTTC. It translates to CASSYNRGQAIQETQYF.